This record concerns one T cell receptor (beta chain) sequence. What it binds is unknown. This record comes from a study of PD-1 blockade in classical Hodgkin lymphoma. Study-wide results and limits: Unlike CD8+ TCR diversity, which did not rise significantly by C4D1, CD4+ TCR diversity did. The study reported lower baseline TCR diversity in newly diagnosed patients than in healthy donors.

Clones were read by immunoSEQ multiplex PCR, and TCRdb kept only the in-frame ones, dropping some. The sample shows about 34,000 clones, 76% of them seen only once. Trimming removed 5 bases from V and 7 bases from J, with 12 bases in between. From germline, CDR1 is SGHTA and CDR2 FQGNSA. The length of the CDR3 is 13 residues. Brentuximab vedotin exposure varied among the patients, all of whom had relapsed after autologous stem cell transplantation. The sequencing used peripheral blood mononuclear cells (PBMCs), collected before the second cycle of nivolumab. The TCR comes from a human donor with classical Hodgkin lymphoma. V is TRBV7-2 and J is TRBJ2-1, with a possible D match to TRBD2 (6 bases). CDR3 sequence: CASSPGLLNEQFF. DNA of the CDR3: TGTGCCAGCAGCCCCGGACTATTAAATGAGCAGTTCTTC.